This TCR beta chain was captured by sequencing in a study of blood T cell repertoires in COVID-19. Profiled with immunoSEQ multiplex PCR; TCRdb holds only in-frame clones, not every one. The sample has around 200,000 clones, about nine tenths seen once; the top ten hold less than 1.5%. The CDR3 is made up of 13 amino acids. Losses at the gene ends were 8 bases for V and 2 bases for J; bases not matched to a gene: 3. Germline CDR1 and CDR2: SNHLY and FYNNEI. The sample was PBMCs or T cells enriched from blood (not recorded which). The clonotype was recovered from a man younger than 45 who had recovered from COVID-19. The chain joins TRBV2 to TRBJ1-5, with 7 bases that match TRBD1. Written as DNA, the CDR3 is TGTGCCAGCCGGGGACAGCGCAATCAGCCCCAGCATTTT. Its protein is CASRGQRNQPQHF.